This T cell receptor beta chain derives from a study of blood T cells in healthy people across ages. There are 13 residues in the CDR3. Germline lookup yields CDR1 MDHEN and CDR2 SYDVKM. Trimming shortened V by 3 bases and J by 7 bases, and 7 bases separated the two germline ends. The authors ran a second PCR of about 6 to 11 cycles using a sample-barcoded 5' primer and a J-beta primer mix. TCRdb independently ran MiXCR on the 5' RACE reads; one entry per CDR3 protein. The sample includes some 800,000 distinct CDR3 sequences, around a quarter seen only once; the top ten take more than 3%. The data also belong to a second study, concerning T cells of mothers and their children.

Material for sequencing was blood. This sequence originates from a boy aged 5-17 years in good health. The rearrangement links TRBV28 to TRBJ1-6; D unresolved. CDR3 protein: CASSFRSNSPLHF. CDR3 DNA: TGTGCCAGCAGTTTCCGTTCGAATTCACCCCTCCACTTT.